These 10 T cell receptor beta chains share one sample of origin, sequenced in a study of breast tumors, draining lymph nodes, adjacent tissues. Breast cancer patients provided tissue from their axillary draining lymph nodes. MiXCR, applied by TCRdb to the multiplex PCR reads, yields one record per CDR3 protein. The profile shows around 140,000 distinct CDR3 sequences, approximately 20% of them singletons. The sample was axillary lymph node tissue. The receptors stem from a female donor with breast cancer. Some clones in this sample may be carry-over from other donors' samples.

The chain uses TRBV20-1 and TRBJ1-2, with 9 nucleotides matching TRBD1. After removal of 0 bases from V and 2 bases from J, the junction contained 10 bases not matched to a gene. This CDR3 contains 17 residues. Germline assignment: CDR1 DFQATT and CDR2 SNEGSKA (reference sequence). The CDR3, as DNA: TGCAGTGCTAGAGATCTGGACAGGGGCGATCCGAACTATGGCTACACCTTC. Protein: CSARDLDRGDPNYGYTF.

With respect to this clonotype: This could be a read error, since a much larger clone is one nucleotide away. CDR3 in amino acids: CASRKGLASYNEQFF. The CDR3, as DNA: TGTGCCAGCAGAAAGGGACTAGCGTCTTACAATGAGCAGTTCTTC. The V call is TRBV7-9, the J call TRBJ2-1; TRBD2 agrees at 10 bases. Germline loops: CDR1 SEHNR, CDR2 FQNEAQ (reference sequence). The CDR3 length is 15 residues. Trimming took 6 bases from V and 4 from J; bases not matched to a gene: 6. Filled out from reference TRBV7-9 and TRBJ2-1, the complete variable domain reads DTGVSQNPRHKITKRGQNVTFRCDPISEHNRLYWYRQTLGQGPEFLTYFQNEAQLEKSRLLSDRFSAERPKGSFSTLEIQRTEQGDSAMYLCASRKGLASYNEQFFGPGTRLTVL.

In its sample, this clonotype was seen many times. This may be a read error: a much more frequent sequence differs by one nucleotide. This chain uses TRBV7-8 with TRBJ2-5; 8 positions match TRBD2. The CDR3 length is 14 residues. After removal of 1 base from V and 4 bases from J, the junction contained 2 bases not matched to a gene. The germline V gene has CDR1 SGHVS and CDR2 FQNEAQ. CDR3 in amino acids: CASSLGLARETQYF. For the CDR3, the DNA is TGTGCCAGCAGCTTAGGACTAGCGAGAGAGACCCAGTACTTC.

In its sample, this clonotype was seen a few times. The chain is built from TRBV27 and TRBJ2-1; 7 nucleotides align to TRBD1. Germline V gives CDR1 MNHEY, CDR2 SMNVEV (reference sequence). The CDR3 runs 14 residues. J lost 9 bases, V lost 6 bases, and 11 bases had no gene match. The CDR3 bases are TGTGCCAGCAGAGGACAGGCAATGTTTGGTGAGCAGTTCTTC. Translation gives CASRGQAMFGEQFF.

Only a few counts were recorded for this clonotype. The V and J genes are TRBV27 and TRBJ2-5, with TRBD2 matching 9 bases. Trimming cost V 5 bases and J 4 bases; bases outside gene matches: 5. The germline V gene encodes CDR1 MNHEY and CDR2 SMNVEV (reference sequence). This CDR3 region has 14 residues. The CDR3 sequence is CASSMGLARETQYF. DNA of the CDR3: TGTGCCAGCAGTATGGGACTAGCAAGAGAGACCCAGTACTTC.

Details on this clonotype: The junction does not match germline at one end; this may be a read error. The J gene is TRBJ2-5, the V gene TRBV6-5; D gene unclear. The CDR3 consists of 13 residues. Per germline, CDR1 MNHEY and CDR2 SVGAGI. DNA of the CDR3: TGTGCCAACAGTTACGATGGACAAGAGACCCAGTACTTC. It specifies CANSYDGQETQYF.

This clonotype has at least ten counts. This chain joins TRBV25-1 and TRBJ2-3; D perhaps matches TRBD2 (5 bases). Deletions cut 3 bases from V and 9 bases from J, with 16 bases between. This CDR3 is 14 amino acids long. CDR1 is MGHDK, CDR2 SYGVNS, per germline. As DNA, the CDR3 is TGTGCCAGCAGTGACCTTAGCGTGGGCCACACGCAGTATTTT. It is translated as CASSDLSVGHTQYF. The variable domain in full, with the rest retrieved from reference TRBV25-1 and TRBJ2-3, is EADIYQTPRYLVIGTGKKITLECSQTMGHDKMYWYQQDPGMELHLIHYSYGVNSTEKGDLSSESTVSRIRTEHFPLTLESARPSHTSQYLCASSDLSVGHTQYFGPGTRLTVL.

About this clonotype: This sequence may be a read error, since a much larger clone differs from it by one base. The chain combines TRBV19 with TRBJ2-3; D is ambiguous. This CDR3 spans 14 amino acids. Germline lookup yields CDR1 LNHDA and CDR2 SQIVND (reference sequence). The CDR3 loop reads CASSIMGSTDPQYF. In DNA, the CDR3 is TGTGCCAGTAGTATCATGGGCTCCACAGATCCGCAGTATTTT.

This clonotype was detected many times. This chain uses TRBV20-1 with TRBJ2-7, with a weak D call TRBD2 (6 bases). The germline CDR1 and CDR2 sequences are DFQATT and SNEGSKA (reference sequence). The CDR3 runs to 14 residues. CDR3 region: CSASGRPRNYEQYF. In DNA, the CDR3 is TGCAGCGCAAGCGGGCGGCCGCGGAACTACGAGCAGTACTTC.

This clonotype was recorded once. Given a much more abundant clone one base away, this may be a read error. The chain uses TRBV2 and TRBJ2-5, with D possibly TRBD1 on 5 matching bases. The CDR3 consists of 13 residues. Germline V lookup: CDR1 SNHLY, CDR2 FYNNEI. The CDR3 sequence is CASSELGREIQYF. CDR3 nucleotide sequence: TGTGCCAGCAGTGAACTGGGGCGAGAGATCCAGTACTTC.